The present entry profiles one T cell receptor (beta chain) with its context. The data are from a study of T cells in Graves' hyperthyroidism and ophthalmopathy. The CDR3 extends over 13 amino acids. Germline CDR1 reads SGDLS; CDR2 reads YYNGEE. V was clipped by 4 bases and J by 6 bases, with 13 bases between them. RNA transcripts were the template for amplifying TCR beta CDR3 regions. Primed by the HTBI set, a first-round RT-PCR was run on the TCR CDR3. Each CDR3 protein gets one entry after TCRdb re-called the multiplex PCR reads with MiXCR. This table holds roughly 840,000 distinct CDR3 sequences, roughly 40% found once.

The sequence derives from a man younger than 30 with Graves' hyperthyroidism. V is TRBV9 and J is TRBJ1-1; D ambiguous. The sample comprised blood. The CDR3 sequence: CASSQGLGPEAFF. DNA of the CDR3: TGTGCCAGCAGCCAAGGGCTCGGGCCTGAAGCTTTCTTT.